These T cell receptor beta chains were read from a single sample in a study of blood T cell repertoires in COVID-19. Measured with immunoSEQ multiplex PCR; TCRdb has only the in-frame clones, and not every one. The sample comprises approximately 230,000 clones, 80% to 90% of which are singletons, and over 2% rests with the top ten. The sequenced sample was peripheral blood. The receptors come from a man aged 30 to 39 who had recovered from COVID-19. Both conserved end residues are part of each CDR3. Each record gives: CDR3 protein, V gene.

CASSESRIGRRNQETQYF | TRBV10-1
CASSIDQEYEQYF | TRBV19
CASRRQGAKYGYTF | TRBV6-6
CASSPQGMEGYTF | TRBV18
CASSLGTGVTGANVLTF | TRBV6-4
CASSLGDSRNTEAFF | TRBV5-1
CASSLWDREGNTIYF | TRBV5-6
CASRGGKGPNEKLFF | TRBV6-5
CASSPTADTAYEQYF | TRBV18
CASSPGFNSPPEQYF | TRBV18
CASSSRTGAEQYF | TRBV18
CSAPGQGEAFF | TRBV20-1
CASSPGQGLTRQYF | TRBV5-6
CAWSVLAGAPDPQYF | TRBV30
CAISAGTVRGYTF | TRBV10-3
CASSFGYRDAFF | TRBV12-3/TRBV12-4
CASSLQTGTEAFF | TRBV5-1
CASSYRQAVTEAFF | TRBV19
CATSREAGGNGYTF | TRBV15
CASSELQIFYGYTF | TRBV2
CASSLSEGLTIYF | TRBV27
CASTTGTTTGELFF | TRBV6-5
CASSQDRYRYPGTDTQYF | TRBV3-1/TRBV3-2
CASSARIGTSGPGEQYF | TRBV7-2
CASSQSGAGGPNEQFF | TRBV3-1/TRBV3-2
CASRDGVVQGYTF | TRBV12-3/TRBV12-4
CASSSRTSVDPYEQYF | TRBV11-1
CSVDSGTHYEQYF | TRBV29-1
CASRSSRGETQYF | TRBV6-5
CASSHGTVAEAFF | TRBV18
CSVELGGPEAFF | TRBV29-1
CASSTTTLSGLSYEQYF | TRBV5-1
CASSVASTEAFF | TRBV11-2
CASSPKSGGLSYEQYF | TRBV3-1/TRBV3-2
CASSPQGSSNQPQHF | TRBV18
CASSLGQGAWGYTF | TRBV5-1
CASSLWGGNTGELFF | TRBV2
CASSGRLAGRYNEQFF | TRBV10-1
CASSFSVARGAYEQYF | TRBV5-5
CASSTDRVNQPQHF | TRBV6-5
CASSLALGQQYGYTF | TRBV11-2
CASSFWTSNTEAFF | TRBV7-2
CASSLMGGERTDTQYF | TRBV4-1
CASSYTRGHYEQYF | TRBV11-2
CASSYFLAGYSGANVLTF | TRBV5-4